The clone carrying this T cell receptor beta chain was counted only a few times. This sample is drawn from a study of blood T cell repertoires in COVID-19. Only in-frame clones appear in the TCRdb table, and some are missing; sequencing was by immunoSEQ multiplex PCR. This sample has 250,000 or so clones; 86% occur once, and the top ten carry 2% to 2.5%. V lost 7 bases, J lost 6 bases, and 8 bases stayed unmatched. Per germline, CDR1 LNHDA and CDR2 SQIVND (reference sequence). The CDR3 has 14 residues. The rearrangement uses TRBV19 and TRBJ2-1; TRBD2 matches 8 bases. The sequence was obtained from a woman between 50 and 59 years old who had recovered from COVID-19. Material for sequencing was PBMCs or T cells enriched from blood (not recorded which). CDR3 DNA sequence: TGTGCCAGTAATCTGGCGGGGGGAAGCAATGAGCAGTTCTTC. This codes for CASNLAGGSNEQFF. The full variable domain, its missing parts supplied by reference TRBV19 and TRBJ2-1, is DGGITQSPKYLFRKEGQNVTLSCEQNLNHDAMYWYRQDPGQGLRLIYYSQIVNDFQKGDIAEGYSVSREKKESFPLTVTSAQKNPTAFYLCASNLAGGSNEQFFGPGTRLTVL.